The T cell receptor (beta chain) described here comes from a study of shared clonotypes between healthy human individuals. Study information: Three plates each covered CD4 naive and memory; CD8 naive two, CD8 memory one.

A word on this clone: The antigen is not known.

Study-wide results and limits: Estimated richness was generally greater in naive than memory subsets. Limited genetic and exposure-history diversity came from having few donors.

Method: immunoSEQ multiplex PCR; TCRdb's copy keeps in-frame clones and lacks some. The sample includes about 610,000 clones, around 96% of them seen just once. Per the germline V gene, CDR1 is LNHDA and CDR2 is SQIVND (reference sequence). The CDR3 extends over 14 amino acids. V lost 6 bases, J lost 4 bases, and 4 bases stayed unmatched. As defined, naive CD8 cells were CD45RO-negative and positively selected for CCR7, with terminally differentiated effector memory CD45RA+ cells excluded. Material for sequencing was naive CD8+ T cells sorted from blood. The chain recombines TRBV19 with TRBJ2-7, with TRBD2 identical over 12 bases. The origin of this receptor is a woman aged 25 to 39 in good health. CDR3 loop: CASRLAGGPYEQYF. CDR3 nucleotide sequence: TGTGCCAGTAGGCTAGCGGGAGGGCCTTACGAGCAGTACTTC.